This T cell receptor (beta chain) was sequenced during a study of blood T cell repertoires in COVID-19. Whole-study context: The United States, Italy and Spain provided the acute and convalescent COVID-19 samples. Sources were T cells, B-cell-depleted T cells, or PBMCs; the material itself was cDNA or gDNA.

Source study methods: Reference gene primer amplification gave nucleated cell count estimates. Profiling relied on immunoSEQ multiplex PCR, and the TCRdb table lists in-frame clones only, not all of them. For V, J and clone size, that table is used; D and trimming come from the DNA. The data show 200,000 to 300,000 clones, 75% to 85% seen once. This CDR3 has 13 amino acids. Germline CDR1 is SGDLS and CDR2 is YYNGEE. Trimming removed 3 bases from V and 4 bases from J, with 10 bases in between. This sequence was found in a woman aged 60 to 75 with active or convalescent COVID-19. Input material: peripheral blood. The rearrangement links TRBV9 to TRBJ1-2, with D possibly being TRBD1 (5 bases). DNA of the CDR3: TGTGCCAGCAGCGCCGGGGGGACCTATGGCTACACCTTC. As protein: CASSAGGTYGYTF.